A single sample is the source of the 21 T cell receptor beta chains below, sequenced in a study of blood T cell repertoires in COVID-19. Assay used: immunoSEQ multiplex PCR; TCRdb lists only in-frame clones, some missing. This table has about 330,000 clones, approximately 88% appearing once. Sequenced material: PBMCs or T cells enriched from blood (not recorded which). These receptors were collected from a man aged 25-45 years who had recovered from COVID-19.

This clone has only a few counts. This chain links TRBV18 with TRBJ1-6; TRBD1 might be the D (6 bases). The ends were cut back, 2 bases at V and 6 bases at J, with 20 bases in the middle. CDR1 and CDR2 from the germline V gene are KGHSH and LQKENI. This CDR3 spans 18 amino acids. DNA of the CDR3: TGTGCCAGCTCACCAAATAAACAGGGTGGGGGTAGTAATTCACCCCTCCACTTT. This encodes CASSPNKQGGGSNSPLHF.

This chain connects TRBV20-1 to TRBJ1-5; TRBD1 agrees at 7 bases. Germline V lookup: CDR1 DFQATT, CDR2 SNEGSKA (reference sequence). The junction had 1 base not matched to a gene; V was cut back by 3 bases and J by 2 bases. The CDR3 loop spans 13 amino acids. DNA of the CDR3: TGCAGTGCTAGTAGGGGGCGCAATCAGCCCCAGCATTTT. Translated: CSASRGRNQPQHF.

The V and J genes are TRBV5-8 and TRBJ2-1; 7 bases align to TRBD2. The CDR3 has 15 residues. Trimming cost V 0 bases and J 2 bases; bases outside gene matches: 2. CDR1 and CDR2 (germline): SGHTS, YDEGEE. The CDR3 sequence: CASSLAGGAYNEQFF. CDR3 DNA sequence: TGTGCCAGCAGCTTGGCGGGGGGAGCCTACAATGAGCAGTTCTTC.

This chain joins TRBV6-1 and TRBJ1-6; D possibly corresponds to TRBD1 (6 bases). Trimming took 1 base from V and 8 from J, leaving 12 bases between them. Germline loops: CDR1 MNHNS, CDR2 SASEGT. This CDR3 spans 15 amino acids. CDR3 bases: TGTGCCAGCAGTGAAGTGAGGGGGACGGATTCACCCCTCCACTTT. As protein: CASSEVRGTDSPLHF.

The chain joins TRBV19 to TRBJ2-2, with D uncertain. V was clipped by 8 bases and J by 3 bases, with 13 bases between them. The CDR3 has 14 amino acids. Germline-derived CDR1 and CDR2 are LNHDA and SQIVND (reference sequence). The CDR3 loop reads CASCGRIDTGELFF. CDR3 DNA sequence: TGTGCCAGTTGTGGCAGGATTGACACCGGGGAGCTGTTTTTT.

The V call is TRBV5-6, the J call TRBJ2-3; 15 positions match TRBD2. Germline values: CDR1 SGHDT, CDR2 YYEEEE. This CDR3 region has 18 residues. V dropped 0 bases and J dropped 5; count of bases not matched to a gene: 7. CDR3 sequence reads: CASSLASGLAGGVDTQYF. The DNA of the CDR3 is TGTGCCAGCAGCTTGGCCTCTGGACTAGCGGGGGGGGTAGATACGCAGTATTTT.

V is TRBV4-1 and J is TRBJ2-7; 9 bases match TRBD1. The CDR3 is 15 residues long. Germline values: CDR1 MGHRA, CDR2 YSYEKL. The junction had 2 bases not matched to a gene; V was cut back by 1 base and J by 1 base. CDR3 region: CASSQAGTGSYEQYF. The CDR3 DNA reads TGCGCCAGCAGCCAAGCCGGGACAGGGTCCTACGAGCAGTACTTC.

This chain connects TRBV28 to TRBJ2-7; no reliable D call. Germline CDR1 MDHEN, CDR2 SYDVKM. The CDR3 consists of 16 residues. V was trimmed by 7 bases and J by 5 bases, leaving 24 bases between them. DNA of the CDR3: TGTGCCAGCAACCCGCTAGGAGCTCAGAACCGGAACGAGCAGTACTTC. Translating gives CASNPLGAQNRNEQYF.

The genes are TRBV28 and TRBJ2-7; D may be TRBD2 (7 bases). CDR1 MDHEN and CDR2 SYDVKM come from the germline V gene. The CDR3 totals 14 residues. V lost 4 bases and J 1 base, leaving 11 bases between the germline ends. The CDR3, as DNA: TGTGCCAGCAGTTGGGGGGGCCAATCCTACGAGCAGTACTTC. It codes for CASSWGGQSYEQYF. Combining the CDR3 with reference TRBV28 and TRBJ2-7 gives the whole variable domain DVKVTQSSRYLVKRTGEKVFLECVQDMDHENMFWYRQDPGLGLRLIYFSYDVKMKEKGDIPEGYSVSREKKERFSLILESASTNQTSMYLCASSWGGQSYEQYFGPGTRLTVT.

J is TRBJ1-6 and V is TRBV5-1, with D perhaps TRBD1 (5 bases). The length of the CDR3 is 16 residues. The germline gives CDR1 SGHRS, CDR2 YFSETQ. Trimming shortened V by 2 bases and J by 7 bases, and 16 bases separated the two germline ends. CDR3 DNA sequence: TGCGCCAGCAGCTTCGCGCGACAGAGCCTAAATTCACCCCTCCACTTT. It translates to CASSFARQSLNSPLHF.

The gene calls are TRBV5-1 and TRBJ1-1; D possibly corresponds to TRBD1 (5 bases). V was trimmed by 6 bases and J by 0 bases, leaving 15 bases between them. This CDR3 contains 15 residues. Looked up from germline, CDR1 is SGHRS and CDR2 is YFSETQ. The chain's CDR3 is CASTPEDSLNTEAFF. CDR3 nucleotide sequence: TGCGCCAGCACCCCAGAAGACAGCCTGAACACTGAAGCTTTCTTT. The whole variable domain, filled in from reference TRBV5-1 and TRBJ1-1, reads KAGVTQTPRYLIKTRGQQVTLSCSPISGHRSVSWYQQTPGQGLQFLFEYFSETQRNKGNFPGRFSGRQFSNSRSEMNVSTLELGDSALYLCASTPEDSLNTEAFFGQGTRLTVV.

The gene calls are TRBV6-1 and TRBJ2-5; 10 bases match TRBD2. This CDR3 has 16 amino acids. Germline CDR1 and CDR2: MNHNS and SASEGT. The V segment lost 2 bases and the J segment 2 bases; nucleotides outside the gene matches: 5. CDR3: CASSELLAGEQETQYF. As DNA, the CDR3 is TGTGCCAGCAGTGAACTGCTAGCGGGGGAACAAGAGACCCAGTACTTC.

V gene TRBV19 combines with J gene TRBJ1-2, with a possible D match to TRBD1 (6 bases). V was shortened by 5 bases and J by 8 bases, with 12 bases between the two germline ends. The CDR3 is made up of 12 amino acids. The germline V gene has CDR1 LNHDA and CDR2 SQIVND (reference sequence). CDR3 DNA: TGTGCCAGTAGTGAAACAGGGCGGGGCTACACCTTC. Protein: CASSETGRGYTF.

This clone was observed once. As DNA, the CDR3 is TGTGCCAGCAGCTCCGGGGGGGCCACAGATACGCAGTATTTT. This sequence encodes CASSSGGATDTQYF. The rearrangement links TRBV7-2 to TRBJ2-3; the match to TRBD2 covers 8 bases. J gave up 2 bases and V 4 bases, and 2 bases lay outside the gene matches. Germline V gives CDR1 SGHTA, CDR2 FQGNSA. The CDR3 consists of 14 residues.

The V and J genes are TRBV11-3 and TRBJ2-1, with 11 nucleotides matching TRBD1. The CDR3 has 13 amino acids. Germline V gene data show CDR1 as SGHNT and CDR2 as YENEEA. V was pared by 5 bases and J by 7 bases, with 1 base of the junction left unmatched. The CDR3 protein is CASSGTGGNEQFF. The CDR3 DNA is TGTGCCAGCAGCGGGACAGGGGGAAATGAGCAGTTCTTC.

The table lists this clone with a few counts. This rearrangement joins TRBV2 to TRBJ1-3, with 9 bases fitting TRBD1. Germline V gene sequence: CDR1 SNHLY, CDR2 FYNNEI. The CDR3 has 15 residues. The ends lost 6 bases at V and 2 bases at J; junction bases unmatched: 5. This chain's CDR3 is CASRGTGGPGNTIYF. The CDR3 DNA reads TGTGCCAGCAGGGGAACAGGGGGCCCTGGAAACACCATATATTTT.

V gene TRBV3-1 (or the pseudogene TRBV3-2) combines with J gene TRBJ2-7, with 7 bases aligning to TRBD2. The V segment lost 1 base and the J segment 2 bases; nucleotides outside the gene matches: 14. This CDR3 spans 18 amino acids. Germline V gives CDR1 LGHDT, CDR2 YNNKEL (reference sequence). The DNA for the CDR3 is TGTGCCAGCAGCCAAGGAGGGCGGGCTAGCGGAAAAGCCTACGAGCAGTACTTC. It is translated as CASSQGGRASGKAYEQYF.

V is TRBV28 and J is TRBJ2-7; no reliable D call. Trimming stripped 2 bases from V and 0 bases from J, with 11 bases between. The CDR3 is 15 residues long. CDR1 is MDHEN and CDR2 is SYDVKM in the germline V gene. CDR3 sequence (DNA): TGTGCCAGCAGTTTAGAAGCAGAGGCCTCCTACGAGCAGTACTTC. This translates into CASSLEAEASYEQYF.

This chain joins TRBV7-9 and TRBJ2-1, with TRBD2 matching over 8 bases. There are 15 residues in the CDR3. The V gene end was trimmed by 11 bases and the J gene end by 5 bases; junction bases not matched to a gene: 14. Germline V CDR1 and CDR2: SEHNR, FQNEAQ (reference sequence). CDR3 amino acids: CASYPRGGGNNEQFF. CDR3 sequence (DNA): TGTGCCTCCTATCCTCGAGGCGGGGGGAACAATGAGCAGTTCTTC.

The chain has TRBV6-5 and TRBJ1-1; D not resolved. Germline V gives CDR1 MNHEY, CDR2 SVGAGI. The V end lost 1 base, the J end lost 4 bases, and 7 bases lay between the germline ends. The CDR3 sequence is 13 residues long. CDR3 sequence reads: CASSYLSGTEAFF. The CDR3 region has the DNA TGTGCCAGCAGTTACTTATCGGGCACTGAAGCTTTCTTT.

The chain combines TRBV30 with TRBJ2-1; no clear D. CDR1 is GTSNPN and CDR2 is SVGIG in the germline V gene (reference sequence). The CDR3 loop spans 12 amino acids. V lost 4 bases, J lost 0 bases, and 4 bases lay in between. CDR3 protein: CAWKRSYNEQFF. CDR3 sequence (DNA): TGTGCCTGGAAGCGCTCCTACAATGAGCAGTTCTTC.